The clone carrying this T cell receptor (beta chain) is deemed medium-sized. Its specificity is not known. These data come from a study of T cell repertoires in cytomegalovirus infection. Study background: Through public TCR beta signatures, both CMV infection and matching HLA type were indicated.

The V end lost 3 bases, the J end lost 11 bases, and 16 bases lay between the germline ends. The CDR3 has 13 amino acids. TCRdb itself ran the reads through MiXCR, one entry per CDR3 protein. The data hold about 770,000 distinct CDR3 sequences, with 25% to 30% observed a single time. The sample in question was cultured CD8+ T cells from PBMCs, obtained from culture after CMV antigen stimulation. The chain links TRBV12-3 or TRBV12-4 to TRBJ1-1; tentatively, D is TRBD1 (6 bases). The receptor was derived from a human donor in good health (CMV status not recorded). Some clones in this sample may be carry-over from other donors' samples. The CDR3 DNA sequence: TGTGCCAGCAGTTTTGGACAAGGGGGGCGGGCTTTCTTT. It codes for CASSFGQGGRAFF.